The 11 T cell receptor beta chains below all came from one sample that was sequenced in a study of shared clonotypes between healthy human individuals. Naive CD8 cells lacked CD45RO, underwent positive selection for CCR7 and left out terminally differentiated effector memory CD45RA+ cells. Libraries were prepared by immunoSEQ multiplex PCR; TCRdb keeps only in-frame clonotypes and omits some of them. Of about 2 million clones in the sample, about 95% were seen once. Material for sequencing was naive CD8+ T cells sorted from blood. The receptor source for this set is a man aged 18 to 29 in good health.

The rearrangement joins TRBV4-1 to TRBJ2-7; no firm D call. V lost 1 base to trimming and J lost 5 bases, with 9 bases between them. Germline CDR1 and CDR2: MGHRA and YSYEKL. The CDR3 loop spans 13 amino acids. The CDR3 nucleotides are TGCGCCAGCAGCCAAGCCCTCAGGCACGAGCAGTACTTC. Protein sequence: CASSQALRHEQYF.

The J gene is TRBJ2-3, the V gene TRBV9; the D is unclear. The germline V and J ends were trimmed by 4 bases and 2 bases, with 11 bases remaining between them. Germline CDR1 is SGDLS and CDR2 is YYNGEE. This CDR3 is 14 amino acids long. CDR3 amino acids: CASSPGWTTDTQYF. DNA for the CDR3: TGTGCCAGCAGCCCTGGCTGGACCACAGATACGCAGTATTTT.

The V gene is TRBV7-2, the J gene TRBJ2-1; tentative D call: TRBD2 (6 bases). The CDR3 contains 18 residues. V was pared by 5 bases and J by 6 bases, with 26 bases between. CDR1 SGHTA and CDR2 FQGNSA come from the germline V gene. The CDR3 nucleotides are TGTGCCAGCAGCCTCTGGAGGGCCGAGATTGATATATCCAATGAGCAGTTCTTC. As protein: CASSLWRAEIDISNEQFF.

This chain connects TRBV27 to TRBJ2-3; 8 nucleotides line up with TRBD1. The CDR3 consists of 17 residues. The V gene end was trimmed by 3 bases and the J gene end by 2 bases; junction bases not matched to a gene: 10. Germline loops: CDR1 MNHEY, CDR2 SMNVEV (reference sequence). The CDR3 DNA reads TGTGCCAGCAGTTTCTCCAGGGGGACAGGTATCACAGATACGCAGTATTTT. It yields the protein CASSFSRGTGITDTQYF.

This clone was detected once. The chain recombines TRBV5-6 with TRBJ2-7, with D possibly being TRBD1 or TRBD2 (5 bases each). This CDR3 is built from 17 residues. Trimming cost V 5 bases and J 0 bases, with 21 bases left between them. Germline CDR1 is SGHDT and CDR2 is YYEEEE. The CDR3 protein is CASSHPPGTFSSYEQYF. The DNA for the CDR3 is TGTGCCAGCAGTCATCCCCCCGGGACGTTTAGCTCCTACGAGCAGTACTTC.

The chain has TRBV4-3 and TRBJ2-7; D possibly corresponds to TRBD2 (7 bases). V was trimmed by 3 bases and J by 2 bases, leaving 14 bases between them. The V gene's germline CDR1 is LGHNA and CDR2 YSLEER. This CDR3 has 15 residues. For the CDR3, the DNA is TGCGCCAGCAGCCAGGATGGGGGGGGCCCCTACGAGCAGTACTTC. The encoded protein is CASSQDGGGPYEQYF.

The chain carries TRBV19 and TRBJ2-7; D is tentatively TRBD1 or TRBD2 (6 bases each). This CDR3 has 17 residues. Germline V gives CDR1 LNHDA, CDR2 SQIVND (reference sequence). The V end was cut by 5 bases, the J end by 2 bases, with 22 bases between. CDR3 DNA: TGTGCCAGTAGTGCCCTAGGGGGGACTCCACATACCTACGAGCAGTACTTC. It encodes CASSALGGTPHTYEQYF.

V is TRBV25-1 and J is TRBJ2-7; 10 bases fit TRBD1. Germline V gene lookup returns CDR1 MGHDK and CDR2 SYGVNS. J was trimmed by 2 bases and V by 1 base; bases with no gene match: 8. CDR3 length: 17 residues. This CDR3 reads CASSESFGGTGAYEQYF. The CDR3 DNA sequence: TGTGCCAGCAGTGAATCATTTGGTGGGACAGGGGCCTACGAGCAGTACTTC.

The chain uses TRBV11-2 and TRBJ2-7; tentatively, D is TRBD2 (5 bases). This CDR3 is 15 amino acids long. Looked up from germline, CDR1 is SGHAT and CDR2 is FQNNGV. Trimming removed 1 base at V and 6 bases at J, with 16 bases between. CDR3: CASSLVGYAGPEQYF. The DNA of the CDR3 is TGTGCCAGCAGCTTAGTGGGTTACGCGGGCCCCGAGCAGTACTTC.

This chain joins TRBV2 and TRBJ2-5; perhaps TRBD1 as D (5 bases). Germline CDR1 and CDR2: SNHLY and FYNNEI. The CDR3 consists of 13 residues. V was cut by 4 bases and J by 3 bases, with 9 bases left in between. CDR3: CASSVPGKETQYF. The DNA of the CDR3 is TGTGCCAGCAGTGTCCCAGGGAAAGAGACCCAGTACTTC.

The CDR3 protein is CASSFEGQGWNEQFF. The CDR3 DNA follows: TGTGCCAGCAGCTTTGAGGGACAGGGATGGAATGAGCAGTTCTTC. J is TRBJ2-1 and V is TRBV5-6; 9 bases agree with TRBD1. With 2 bases clipped from V and 7 bases from J, the junction kept 7 bases outside the gene matches. Germline assignment: CDR1 SGHDT and CDR2 YYEEEE. The CDR3 contains 15 residues.